This T cell receptor (beta chain) was recorded in a study of T cells after yellow fever vaccination. Whole-study results and caveats: Subsequent booster samples again held most clones from primary vaccination (just under 98% CD4, just under 90% CD8). Few clonotypes appeared in both CD4 and CD8 compartments.

CDR1 is LNHNV and CDR2 is YYDKDF in the germline V gene (reference sequence). The CDR3 consists of 14 residues. The V end was cut by 5 bases, the J end by 3 bases, with 11 bases between. The table lists this clonotype with a few counts. The antigen remains undetermined. TCR cDNA was made by 5'RACE template switching, adding a universal primer site and UMIs. TCRdb reprocessed the 5' RACE reads via MiXCR and lists one record per CDR3 protein. The sample consists of some 670,000 distinct CDR3 sequences, around an eighth of them appearing once. This chain connects TRBV15 to TRBJ2-1; D is perhaps TRBD2 (5 bases). The clonotype comes from a man aged 25 to 40 who received the YFV17D yellow fever vaccine. The material sequenced was PBMCs, taken on the day of the yellow fever booster vaccination. The DNA of the CDR3 is TGTGCCACCAGCGTCCACCGGGACTACAATGAGCAGTTCTTC. Translated, it gives CATSVHRDYNEQFF.